This entry lists 5 T cell receptor beta chains sequenced from one sample in a study of T cells in Graves' hyperthyroidism and ophthalmopathy. TCR beta CDR3 region amplification was performed from RNA transcripts. An initial round of RT-PCR targeting the TCR CDR3 relied on the HTBI primer set. TCRdb reprocessed the multiplex PCR reads with MiXCR, giving one entry per CDR3 protein. This sample has over 450,000 distinct CDR3 sequences, with approximately 15% found just once. The sample consisted of blood. The receptors here all came from a young woman with Graves' hyperthyroidism.

This clonotype was recorded many times. This chain links TRBV12-3 or TRBV12-4 with TRBJ2-1; D not resolved. The V end was cut by 7 bases, the J end by 2 bases, with 6 bases between. The CDR3 is 12 amino acids. DNA for the CDR3: TGTGCCAGCACGCCCCCCTACAATGAGCAGTTCTTC. Translating it yields CASTPPYNEQFF.

This chain connects TRBV13 to TRBJ2-7; D remains ambiguous. V was cut by 0 bases and J by 1 base, with 10 bases left in between. CDR3 size: 15 residues. The germline V gene encodes CDR1 PRHDT and CDR2 FYEKMQ (reference sequence). CDR3 residues: CASSLGQSTSYEQYF. The CDR3 nucleotides are TGTGCCAGCAGCTTAGGACAGTCCACTTCCTACGAGCAGTACTTC.

This clonotype was observed many times. The chain combines TRBV6-1 with TRBJ2-3, with a possible D match to TRBD2 (5 bases). This CDR3 is built from 14 residues. Trimming took 8 bases from V and 4 from J, leaving 16 bases between them. CDR1 is MNHNS, CDR2 SASEGT, per germline. CDR3 residues: CASREGPGADTQYF. CDR3 DNA: TGTGCCAGCCGGGAAGGCCCTGGCGCAGATACGCAGTATTTT.

This clonotype was seen repeatedly, ten times or more. V is TRBV19 and J is TRBJ2-1; TRBD1 agrees at 9 bases. The CDR3 is made up of 14 amino acids. The germline V gene encodes CDR1 LNHDA and CDR2 SQIVND (reference sequence). Germline trimming cut 7 bases from V and 4 bases from J; bases unmatched to any gene: 5. The CDR3 loop reads CASTTGGAYNEQFF. In DNA, the CDR3 is TGTGCCAGTACTACAGGGGGCGCATACAATGAGCAGTTCTTC.

This clonotype was observed at least ten times. V gene TRBV30 combines with J gene TRBJ1-1; D gene ambiguous. The CDR3 is 12 amino acids. CDR1 is GTSNPN, CDR2 SVGIG, per germline (reference sequence). Between the trimmed V and J ends, which lost 7 bases and 4 bases, there was a span of 13 bases. This CDR3 is CALRKGSTEAFF. Written as DNA, the CDR3 is TGTGCCTTACGGAAGGGAAGCACTGAAGCTTTCTTT. The complete variable domain, with remaining parts taken from reference TRBV30 and TRBJ1-1, reads SQTIHQWPATLVQPVGSPLSLECTVEGTSNPNLYWYRQAAGRGLQLLFYSVGIGQISSEVPQNLSASRPQDRQFILSSKKLLLSDSGFYLCALRKGSTEAFFGQGTRLTVV.